These 26 T cell receptor beta chains were sequenced from one sample in a study of T-cell memory formation after mild COVID-19. TCRdb reprocessed the 5' RACE reads via MiXCR and lists one record per CDR3 protein. The data contain roughly 480,000 distinct CDR3 sequences, 25% of them singletons. Sequenced material: PBMCs or a T cell subset sorted from them (not recorded which). The receptors shown here come from an adult woman who had mild COVID-19 (a few samples of this study predate the infection). Cell type and time point are not known.

Concerning this clonotype itself: The DNA is left out, because the CDR3 cannot be placed on it with certainty; the CDR3 is given as TCRdb lists it. The V call is TRBV11-2, the J call TRBJ2-1; the D segment call TRBD1 is taken from the table without a DNA check. CDR1 SGHAT and CDR2 FQNNGV come from the germline V gene. With termini counted, the CDR3 has 17 amino acids. CDR3 in amino acids: CASSFGAGTGGNNEQFF.

The chain recombines TRBV7-2 with TRBJ1-6; 7 bases are shared with TRBD1. The CDR3 has 14 amino acids. The V segment lost 8 bases and the J segment 7 bases; nucleotides outside the gene matches: 8. From germline, CDR1 is SGHTA and CDR2 FQGNSA. The CDR3 coding sequence is TGTGCCAGCCTCTTACAGGGGAGCAATTCACCCCTCCACTTT. Translation: CASLLQGSNSPLHF. Supplemented by reference TRBV7-2 and TRBJ1-6, the full variable domain reads GAGVSQSPSNKVTEKGKDVELRCDPISGHTALYWYRQSLGQGLEFLIYFQGNSAPDKSGLPSDRFSAERTGGSVSTLTIQRTQQEDSAVYLCASLLQGSNSPLHFGNGTRLTVT.

Only a few counts were recorded for this clonotype. The chain uses TRBV7-9 and TRBJ2-2, with 7 bases matching TRBD1. Germline-derived CDR1 and CDR2 are SEHNR and FQNEAQ (reference sequence). The V and J ends lost 0 bases and 3 bases, in that order; junction bases with no gene match: 10. This CDR3 region has 18 residues. The CDR3: CASSLARVEQGYTGELFF. CDR3 DNA sequence: TGTGCCAGCAGCTTAGCGCGAGTGGAACAGGGGTACACCGGGGAGCTGTTTTTT.

The chain is built from TRBV2 and TRBJ1-1, with 8 bases that match TRBD1. The CDR3 totals 15 residues. Trimming at V came to 4 bases and at J to 4 bases, leaving 8 bases not matched to a gene. CDR1 and CDR2 (germline): SNHLY, FYNNEI. CDR3 loop: CASSGTWTGSTEAFF. DNA of the CDR3: TGTGCCAGCAGTGGTACTTGGACAGGGAGCACTGAAGCTTTCTTT.

The V gene is TRBV6-1, the J gene TRBJ2-7; TRBD2 matches 8 bases. This CDR3 is 15 amino acids long. Trimming took 4 bases from V and 3 from J; bases not matched to a gene: 8. Germline V CDR1 and CDR2: MNHNS, SASEGT. In nucleotides, the CDR3 is TGTGCCAGCAGTGCGCCGGGACTAGGAGTCTACGAGCAGTACTTC. Encoded protein: CASSAPGLGVYEQYF.

The rearrangement joins TRBV7-9 to TRBJ1-2; D might be TRBD1 (5 bases). CDR1 and CDR2 (germline): SEHNR, FQNEAQ (reference sequence). The V end lost 2 bases, the J end lost 5 bases, and 9 bases lay between the germline ends. This CDR3 comprises 13 residues. The chain's CDR3 is CASSLSSGYGYTF. The CDR3 DNA follows: TGTGCCAGCAGCTTAAGTTCAGGGTATGGCTACACCTTC.

This chain connects TRBV9 to TRBJ2-3; 10 bases fit TRBD1. Per the germline V gene, CDR1 is SGDLS and CDR2 is YYNGEE. V lost 2 bases, J lost 4 bases, and 7 bases stayed unmatched. The CDR3 has 16 residues. CDR3 nucleotide sequence: TGTGCCAGCAGCGTCTGGACAGGGGGAAGTGCAGATACGCAGTATTTT. Residues: CASSVWTGGSADTQYF.

This clonotype was counted between two and nine times. V usage is TRBV12-3 or TRBV12-4 and J usage is TRBJ2-1; D may be TRBD1 or TRBD2 (6 bases each). The CDR3 is made up of 13 amino acids. Between the trimmed V and J ends, which lost 6 bases and 7 bases, there was a span of 13 bases. This CDR3 reads CASSKTRGNEQFF. CDR3 nucleotide sequence: TGTGCCAGCAGCAAGACTAGGGGGAATGAGCAGTTCTTC.

Concerning this clonotype itself: One end of the junction is discordant with germline, which a read error may explain. This chain uses TRBV4-1 with TRBJ1-2; no reliable D call. Germline V CDR1 and CDR2: MGHRA, YSYEKL. The CDR3 length is 15 residues. The CDR3 protein is CASNQDDARTGGYTF. As DNA, the CDR3 is TGCGCCAGCAACCAAGATGATGCCAGGACGGGGGGCTACACCTTC.

The chain couples TRBV3-1 to TRBJ2-1, with TRBD2 matching over 10 bases. V shed 3 bases, J shed 7 bases, and the junction held 6 bases outside the gene matches. The CDR3 extends over 15 amino acids. In germline, CDR1 is LGHDT, CDR2 YNNKEL (reference sequence). The CDR3, as DNA: TGTGCCAGCAGCCATGTAGCGGGAGGAAAAAATGAGCAGTTCTTC. Amino acid sequence: CASSHVAGGKNEQFF.

This clonotype was detected once. One junction end disagrees with the germline gene, perhaps due to a read error. J is TRBJ2-3 and V is TRBV5-1, with TRBD1 identical over 8 bases. Germline V gene lookup returns CDR1 SGHRS and CDR2 YFSETQ. This CDR3 has 15 amino acids. The CDR3 coding sequence is TGCGACAGCAGCGCCGGGACAGGCTTCACAGATACGCAGTATTTT. Translation gives CDSSAGTGFTDTQYF.

This clonotype was counted only a few times. The chain joins TRBV3-1 to TRBJ2-2; tentatively, D is TRBD1 (5 bases). V lost 1 base and J lost 6, with 12 bases in between. This CDR3 has 15 amino acids. Looked up from germline, CDR1 is LGHDT and CDR2 is YNNKEL (reference sequence). For the CDR3, the DNA is TGTGCCAGCAGCCAAGTTACATGGGGCTCCGGGGAGCTGTTTTTT. Translation gives CASSQVTWGSGELFF.

This clonotype was seen more than once but under ten times. V usage is TRBV7-2 and J usage is TRBJ2-1; D gene uncertain. The CDR3 totals 13 residues. Germline assignment: CDR1 SGHTA and CDR2 FQGNSA. V lost 8 bases to trimming and J lost 4 bases, with 12 bases between them. CDR3 sequence (DNA): TGTGCCAGCGGGTTGACTTGGTACAATGAGCAGTTCTTC. It codes for CASGLTWYNEQFF.

This clonotype appeared a few times. The chain is built from TRBV5-1 and TRBJ2-3; D may be TRBD2 (6 bases). The CDR3 sequence is 15 residues long. The ends were cut back, 4 bases at V and 2 bases at J, with 14 bases in the middle. The germline V gene encodes CDR1 SGHRS and CDR2 YFSETQ. The CDR3 spells CASSGTGTYTDTQYF. The CDR3 DNA sequence: TGCGCCAGCAGCGGAACCGGGACTTACACAGATACGCAGTATTTT.

This chain joins TRBV3-1 and TRBJ2-7; D not resolved. Trimming took off 1 base at V and 2 bases at J, with 9 bases between the two ends. Looked up from germline, CDR1 is LGHDT and CDR2 is YNNKEL (reference sequence). The CDR3 runs to 14 residues. The CDR3 loop reads CASSQVNRPYEQYF. CDR3 nucleotide sequence: TGTGCCAGCAGCCAAGTAAACAGACCCTACGAGCAGTACTTC.

The V and J genes are TRBV12-3 or TRBV12-4 and TRBJ1-1; TRBD1 agrees at 7 bases. The CDR3 totals 14 residues. The J segment lost 0 bases and the V segment lost 6 bases, leaving 4 bases of the junction unmatched. As DNA, the CDR3 is TGTGCCAGCAGGTTAACAGGGGTGAACACTGAAGCTTTCTTT. As protein: CASRLTGVNTEAFF.

The chain combines TRBV29-1 with TRBJ2-7; TRBD2 aligns across 10 bases. The CDR3 totals 15 residues. V was clipped by 7 bases and J by 3 bases; unmatched bases: 12. The V gene's germline CDR1 is SQVTM and CDR2 ANQGSEA. The CDR3 here is CSATNGLAENYEQYF. For the CDR3, the DNA is TGCAGCGCCACAAATGGACTAGCGGAGAACTACGAGCAGTACTTC.

The CDR3 region is CASSTTASEYNEQFF. DNA for the CDR3: TGCGCCAGCAGCACAACAGCGTCGGAGTACAATGAGCAGTTCTTC. The rearrangement joins TRBV5-1 to TRBJ2-1; D call uncertain. The germline gives CDR1 SGHRS, CDR2 YFSETQ. The CDR3 length is 15 residues. Trimming removed 4 bases at V and 4 bases at J, with 15 bases between.

This clonotype was counted between two and nine times. The gene calls are TRBV19 and TRBJ2-7, with D possibly being TRBD2 (6 bases). Trimming shortened V by 7 bases and J by 3 bases, and 19 bases separated the two germline ends. Germline V gives CDR1 LNHDA, CDR2 SQIVND (reference sequence). The CDR3 length is 15 residues. CDR3 bases: TGTGCCAGTAACCCCGGGAGTCAAACGATCTACGAGCAGTACTTC. This translates into CASNPGSQTIYEQYF.

There are a few counts of this clonotype. This chain uses TRBV12-3 or TRBV12-4 with TRBJ2-1; 8 nucleotides agree with TRBD1. This CDR3 region has 15 residues. Losses at the gene ends were 3 bases for V and 7 bases for J; bases not matched to a gene: 8. Here the CDR3 reads CASSLPGGAGNEQFF. DNA for the CDR3: TGTGCCAGCAGTTTGCCAGGGGGCGCAGGAAATGAGCAGTTCTTC.

This clonotype showed up just a few times. The chain combines TRBV27 with TRBJ2-3; either TRBD1 or TRBD2 may supply D (5 bases each). Trimming left V 6 bases short and J 6 bases short, with 10 bases between. The CDR3 consists of 12 residues. From germline, CDR1 is MNHEY and CDR2 SMNVEV (reference sequence). CDR3 region: CASRRGLDTQYF. Here the CDR3 DNA reads TGTGCCAGCAGGAGGGGATTGGATACGCAGTATTTT.

This chain joins TRBV5-1 and TRBJ2-5, with TRBD2 matching over 10 bases. Losses at the gene ends were 2 bases for V and 0 bases for J; bases not matched to a gene: 7. The CDR3 extends over 17 amino acids. The V gene's germline CDR1 is SGHRS and CDR2 YFSETQ. CDR3 in DNA: TGCGCCAGCAGCTTCTGGCCTAGCGGGGGAAACCAAGAGACCCAGTACTTC. This codes for CASSFWPSGGNQETQYF. Using reference TRBV5-1 and TRBJ2-5 for the parts outside the CDR3, the full variable domain is KAGVTQTPRYLIKTRGQQVTLSCSPISGHRSVSWYQQTPGQGLQFLFEYFSETQRNKGNFPGRFSGRQFSNSRSEMNVSTLELGDSALYLCASSFWPSGGNQETQYFGPGTRLLVL.

This chain's CDR3 is CASSFGGFQLAKNIQYF. The DNA of the CDR3 is TGTGCCAGCAGTTTCGGGGGTTTTCAACTAGCCAAAAACATTCAGTACTTC. The chain is built from TRBV12-3 or TRBV12-4 and TRBJ2-4, with D possibly TRBD2 on 6 matching bases. The V and J ends lost 3 bases and 0 bases respectively, with 15 bases between them. CDR3 length equals 17 residues.

This clonotype has just a few counts. This chain connects TRBV11-2 to TRBJ2-7; tentative D call: TRBD2 (6 bases). The V and J ends lost 7 bases and 0 bases respectively, with 16 bases between them. CDR3 length equals 15 residues. Germline CDR1 reads SGHAT; CDR2 reads FQNNGV. The CDR3 DNA sequence: TGTGCCAGCACCCCGTTGGGGGGATACTCCTACGAGCAGTACTTC. Its translation: CASTPLGGYSYEQYF. The full variable domain, rest sourced from reference TRBV11-2 and TRBJ2-7, is EAGVAQSPRYKIIEKRQSVAFWCNPISGHATLYWYQQILGQGPKLLIQFQNNGVVDDSQLPKDRFSAERLKGVDSTLKIQPAKLEDSAVYLCASTPLGGYSYEQYFGPGTRLTVT.

This clonotype has only a few counts. The rearrangement uses TRBV29-1 and TRBJ2-7; perhaps TRBD2 as D (5 bases). CDR3 length: 13 amino acids. V lost 4 bases and J 7 bases, leaving 17 bases between the germline ends. CDR1 and CDR2 from the germline V gene are SQVTM and ANQGSEA. The CDR3 loop is CSVGFYSSGEQYF. For the CDR3, the DNA is TGCAGCGTTGGATTTTACTCGTCGGGGGAGCAGTACTTC.

The rearrangement uses TRBV12-3 or TRBV12-4 and TRBJ1-6; D gene uncertain. V dropped 8 bases and J dropped 7 bases, with 18 bases sitting between them. The CDR3 has 15 amino acids. The CDR3 DNA reads as TGTGCCAGCGGAGGAGGGTTCGTGAGGAATTCACCCCTCCACTTT. It encodes CASGGGFVRNSPLHF.